One sample yielded the 13 T cell receptor beta chains listed below, sequenced in a study of Tregs in tolerant kidney transplant recipients. Antigen specificity for these receptors is unknown. CFSE-labeled recipient PBMCs were cultured 5 to 7 days with irradiated graft donor PBMCs, then FACS-sorted. Sequencing was performed with immunoSEQ multiplex PCR; in TCRdb, only in-frame clones are kept and a portion is missing. Here the sample spans under 20,000 clones, about half being singletons. The sample was CD4+ T cells from blood cultured with allogeneic cells, taken before the transplant. The receptors come from a human patient who received a combined kidney and bone marrow transplant.

This clone has just one count. The chain has TRBV7-2 and TRBJ2-3; D is possibly TRBD2 (6 bases). The CDR3 sequence is 15 residues long. Between the trimmed V and J ends, which lost 2 bases and 0 bases, there was a span of 9 bases. In germline, CDR1 is SGHTA, CDR2 FQGNSA. CDR3 in amino acids: CASSLLSGSTDTQYF. The CDR3 nucleotides read TGTGCCAGCAGCTTATTAAGCGGGAGCACAGATACGCAGTATTTT.

The V and J genes are TRBV10-1 and TRBJ1-5; a weak D match, TRBD1 (6 bases). The CDR3 contains 18 residues. CDR1 and CDR2 from the germline V gene are WNHNN and SYGVQD (reference sequence). V was pared by 1 base and J by 4 bases, with 20 bases between. This chain's CDR3 is CASSEFGQPRGPNQPQHF. The CDR3 nucleotides read TGCGCCAGCAGTGAGTTTGGACAGCCTAGAGGCCCTAATCAGCCCCAGCATTTT.

A note on this clone: A read error may produce the germline difference seen at one junction end. The identical CDR3 is also encoded by other nucleotide sequences in the sample. The chain combines TRBV6-1 with TRBJ1-6, with a possible D match to TRBD1 (6 bases). This CDR3 has 14 amino acids. Germline V gene lookup returns CDR1 MNHNS and CDR2 SASEGT. The CDR3 coding sequence is TGTGCCAGCACTAAGACAGGTTCGAATTCCCCCCTCCACTTT. Translating gives CASTKTGSNSPLHF.

This sequence joins TRBV7-2 and TRBJ2-1; 9 bases agree with TRBD2. This CDR3 region has 17 residues. The trim removed 4 bases at V and 4 bases at J, leaving 11 bases unmatched. Per germline, CDR1 SGHTA and CDR2 FQGNSA. The CDR3 spells CASSWGRSLAGYNEQFF. Written as DNA, the CDR3 is TGTGCCAGCAGCTGGGGCCGTAGTCTAGCGGGGTACAATGAGCAGTTCTTC.

In its sample, this clone was seen a few times. V usage is TRBV5-1 and J usage is TRBJ2-1, with a weak D call TRBD1 (5 bases). Per germline, CDR1 SGHRS and CDR2 YFSETQ. The CDR3 runs 18 residues. Trimming took off 6 bases at V and 3 bases at J, with 25 bases between the two ends. CDR3 DNA: TGCGCCAGCACTGACCCTAAGGGCAGGGAAGGGGTCTACAATGAGCAGTTCTTC. Translated, it gives CASTDPKGREGVYNEQFF.

The V gene is TRBV6-5, the J gene TRBJ1-1, with D hard to call. Germline V gives CDR1 MNHEY, CDR2 SVGAGI. This CDR3 spans 12 amino acids. Trimming stripped 6 bases from V and 2 bases from J, with 7 bases between. The CDR3 sequence: CASSRSNTEAFF. CDR3 DNA sequence: TGTGCCAGCAGCCGAAGCAACACTGAAGCTTTCTTT.

This rearrangement joins TRBV2 to TRBJ2-2; 8 nucleotides match TRBD1. With V trimmed by 4 bases and J by 3 bases, 4 bases remained unmatched. CDR3 length equals 15 residues. The V gene's germline CDR1 is SNHLY and CDR2 FYNNEI. In DNA, the CDR3 is TGTGCCAGCAGTGTGTACAGGGGGGACACCGGGGAGCTGTTTTTT. Its protein is CASSVYRGDTGELFF.

Worth noting for this clone: The sample has other DNA sequences that encode this CDR3 too. V gene TRBV5-6 combines with J gene TRBJ1-6; 7 bases are shared with TRBD1. CDR3 length: 15 amino acids. V dropped 4 bases and J dropped 8; count of bases not matched to a gene: 9. Germline V gene sequence: CDR1 SGHDT, CDR2 YYEEEE. The CDR3 DNA is TGTGCCAGCAGCGGGAAGGACAGGCTCTATTCACCCCTCCACTTT. Translated: CASSGKDRLYSPLHF.

In its sample, this clone was seen a few times. The genes are TRBV19 and TRBJ1-5; D not resolved. The CDR3 extends over 13 amino acids. Trimming took off 5 bases at V and 5 bases at J, with 10 bases between the two ends. Germline CDR1 LNHDA, CDR2 SQIVND (reference sequence). The CDR3 coding sequence is TGTGCCAGTAGTTCCACAGACGATCAGCCCCAGCATTTT. This encodes CASSSTDDQPQHF.

The V and J genes are TRBV6-1 and TRBJ1-2, with D possibly matching TRBD1 (5 bases). V lost 4 bases and J lost 0, with 15 bases in between. Germline CDR1 MNHNS, CDR2 SASEGT. This CDR3 spans 16 amino acids. The CDR3, as DNA: TGTGCCAGCAGTGTCGGGACTATTTGGACTAACTATGGCTACACCTTC. It translates to CASSVGTIWTNYGYTF.

V usage is TRBV11-3 and J usage is TRBJ1-1; D is possibly TRBD1 (5 bases). From germline, CDR1 is SGHNT and CDR2 YENEEA. Deletions cut 0 bases from V and 10 bases from J, with 15 bases between. There are 14 residues in the CDR3. CDR3 region: CASSLEAGMGGAFF. The CDR3 DNA reads as TGTGCCAGCAGCTTAGAAGCGGGAATGGGGGGAGCTTTCTTT. The whole variable domain, filled in from reference TRBV11-3 and TRBJ1-1, reads EAGVVQSPRYKIIEKKQPVAFWCNPISGHNTLYWYLQNLGQGPELLIRYENEEAVDDSQLPKDRFSAERLKGVDSTLKIQPAELGDSAVYLCASSLEAGMGGAFFGQGTRLTVV.

This chain uses TRBV29-1 with TRBJ2-1; 7 nucleotides align to TRBD2. Germline loops: CDR1 SQVTM, CDR2 ANQGSEA. V was pared by 0 bases and J by 9 bases, with 5 bases of the junction left unmatched. The CDR3 is 13 amino acids. CDR3 nucleotide sequence: TGCAGCGTTGAAGATCTCGGCGGGGGTGAGCAGTTCTTC. This codes for CSVEDLGGGEQFF.

The genes are TRBV2 and TRBJ2-3; perhaps TRBD1 as D (5 bases). In germline, CDR1 is SNHLY, CDR2 FYNNEI. V was pared by 3 bases and J by 4 bases, with 8 bases between. This CDR3 is 13 amino acids long. Here the CDR3 reads CASSDRESDTQYF. The CDR3 DNA reads TGTGCCAGCAGTGACAGGGAATCAGATACGCAGTATTTT.